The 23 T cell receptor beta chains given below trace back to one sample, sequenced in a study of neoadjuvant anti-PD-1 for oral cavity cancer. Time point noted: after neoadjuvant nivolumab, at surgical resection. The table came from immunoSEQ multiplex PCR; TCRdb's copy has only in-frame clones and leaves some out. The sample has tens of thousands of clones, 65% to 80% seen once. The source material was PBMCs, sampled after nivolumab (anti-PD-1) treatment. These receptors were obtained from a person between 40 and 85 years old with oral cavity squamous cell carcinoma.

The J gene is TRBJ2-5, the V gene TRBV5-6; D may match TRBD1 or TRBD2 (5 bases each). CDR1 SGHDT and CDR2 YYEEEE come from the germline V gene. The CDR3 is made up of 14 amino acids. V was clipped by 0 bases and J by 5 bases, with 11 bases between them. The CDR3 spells CASSLGTWGETQYF. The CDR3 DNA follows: TGTGCCAGCAGCTTGGGAACCTGGGGGGAGACCCAGTACTTC.

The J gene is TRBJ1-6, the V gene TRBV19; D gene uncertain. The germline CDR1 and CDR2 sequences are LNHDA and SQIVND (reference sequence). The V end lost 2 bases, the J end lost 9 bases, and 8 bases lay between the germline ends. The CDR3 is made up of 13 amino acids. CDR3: CASSIMGGSPLHF. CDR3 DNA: TGTGCCAGTAGTATAATGGGTGGTTCACCCCTCCACTTT.

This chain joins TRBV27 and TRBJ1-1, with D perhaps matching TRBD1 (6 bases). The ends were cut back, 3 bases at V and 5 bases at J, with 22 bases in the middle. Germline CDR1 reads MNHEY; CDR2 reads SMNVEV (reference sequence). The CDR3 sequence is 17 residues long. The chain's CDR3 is CASSLPTDGGAGTEAFF. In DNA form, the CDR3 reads TGTGCCAGCAGTTTGCCGACTGACGGGGGGGCAGGAACTGAAGCTTTCTTT.

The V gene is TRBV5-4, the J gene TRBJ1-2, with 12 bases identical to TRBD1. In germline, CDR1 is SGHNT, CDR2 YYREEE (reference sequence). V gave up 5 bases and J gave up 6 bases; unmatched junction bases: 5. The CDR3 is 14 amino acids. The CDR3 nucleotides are TGTGCCAGCAGGCCCGGGACAGGGGGCGATGGCTACACCTTC. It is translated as CASRPGTGGDGYTF.

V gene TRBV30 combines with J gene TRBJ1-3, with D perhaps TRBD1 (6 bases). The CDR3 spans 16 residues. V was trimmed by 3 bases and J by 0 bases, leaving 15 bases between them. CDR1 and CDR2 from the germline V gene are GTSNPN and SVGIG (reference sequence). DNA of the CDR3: TGTGCCTGGAGCAAATGGGGGGCCCTCTCTGGAAACACCATATATTTT. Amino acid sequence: CAWSKWGALSGNTIYF.

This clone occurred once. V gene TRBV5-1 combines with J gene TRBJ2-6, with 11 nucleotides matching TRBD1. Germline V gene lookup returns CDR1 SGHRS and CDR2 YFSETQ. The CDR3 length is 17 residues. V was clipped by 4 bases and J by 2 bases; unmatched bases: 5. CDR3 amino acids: CASSGGQGAPGANVLTF. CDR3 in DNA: TGCGCCAGCAGCGGCGGACAGGGGGCGCCTGGGGCCAACGTCCTGACTTTC.

This CDR3 is CAISAGTSGGVETQYF. For the CDR3, the DNA is TGTGCCATCAGTGCGGGGACTAGCGGGGGGGTGGAGACCCAGTACTTC. V and J are TRBV10-3 and TRBJ2-5; 16 bases map to TRBD2. After removal of 4 bases from V and 5 bases from J, the junction contained 4 bases not matched to a gene. Germline CDR1 ENHRY, CDR2 SYGVKD. The CDR3 loop spans 16 amino acids.

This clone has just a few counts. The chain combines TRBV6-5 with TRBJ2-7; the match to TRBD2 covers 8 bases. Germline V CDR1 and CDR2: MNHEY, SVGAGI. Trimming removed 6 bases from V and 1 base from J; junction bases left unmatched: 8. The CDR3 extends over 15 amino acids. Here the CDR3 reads CASRLSGIGSYEQYF. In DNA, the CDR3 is TGTGCCAGCAGACTTAGCGGGATAGGATCCTACGAGCAGTACTTC.

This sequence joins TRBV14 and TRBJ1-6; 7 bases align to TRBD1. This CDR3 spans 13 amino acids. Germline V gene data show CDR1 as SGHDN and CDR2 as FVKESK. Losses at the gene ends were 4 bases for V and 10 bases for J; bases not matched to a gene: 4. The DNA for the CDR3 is TGTGCCAGCAGCCCAGACAGGGTATCACCCCTCCACTTT. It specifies CASSPDRVSPLHF.

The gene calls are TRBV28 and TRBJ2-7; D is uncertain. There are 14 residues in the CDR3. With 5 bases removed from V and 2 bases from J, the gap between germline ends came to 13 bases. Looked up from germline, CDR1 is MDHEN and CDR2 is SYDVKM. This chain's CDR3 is CASSPAGYTYEQYF. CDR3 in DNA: TGTGCCAGCAGTCCCGCCGGATATACCTACGAGCAGTACTTC.

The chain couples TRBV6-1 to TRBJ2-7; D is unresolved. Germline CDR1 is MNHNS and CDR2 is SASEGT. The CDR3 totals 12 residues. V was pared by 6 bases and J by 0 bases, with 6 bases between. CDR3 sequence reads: CASRIYSYEQYF. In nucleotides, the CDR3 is TGTGCCAGCAGAATTTACTCCTACGAGCAGTACTTC.

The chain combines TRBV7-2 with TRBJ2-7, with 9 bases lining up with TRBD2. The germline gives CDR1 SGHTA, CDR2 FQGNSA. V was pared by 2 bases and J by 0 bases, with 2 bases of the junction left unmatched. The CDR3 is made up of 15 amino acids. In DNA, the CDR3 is TGTGCCAGCAGCTTAAGCGGGAGGAGCTCCTACGAGCAGTACTTC. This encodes CASSLSGRSSYEQYF.

The chain's CDR3 is CASSPRGTGGAANEKLFF. The CDR3 DNA reads as TGTGCCAGCAGCCCCAGGGGGACAGGGGGCGCAGCTAATGAAAAACTGTTTTTT. The chain combines TRBV7-9 with TRBJ1-4; TRBD1 agrees at 12 bases. The V gene's germline CDR1 is SEHNR and CDR2 FQNEAQ (reference sequence). CDR3 length equals 18 residues. The trim removed 5 bases at V and 3 bases at J, leaving 10 bases unmatched.

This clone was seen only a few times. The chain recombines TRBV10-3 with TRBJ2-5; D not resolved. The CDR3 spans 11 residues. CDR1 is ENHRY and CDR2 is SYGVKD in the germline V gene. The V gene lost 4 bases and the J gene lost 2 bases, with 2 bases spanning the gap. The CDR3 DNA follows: TGTGCCATCAGTGCGCAAGAGACCCAGTACTTC. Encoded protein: CAISAQETQYF.

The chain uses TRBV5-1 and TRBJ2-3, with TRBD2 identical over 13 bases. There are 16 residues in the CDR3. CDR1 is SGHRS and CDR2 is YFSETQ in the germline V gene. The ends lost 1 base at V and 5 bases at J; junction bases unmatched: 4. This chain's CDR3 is CASSLRTSGSKDTQYF. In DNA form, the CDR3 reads TGCGCCAGCAGCTTGCGGACTAGCGGGAGTAAAGATACGCAGTATTTT.

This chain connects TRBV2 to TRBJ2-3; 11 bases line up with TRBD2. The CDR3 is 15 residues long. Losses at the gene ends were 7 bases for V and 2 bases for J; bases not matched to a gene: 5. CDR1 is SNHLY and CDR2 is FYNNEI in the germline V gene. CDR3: CASKGLAVLTDTQYF. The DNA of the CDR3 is TGTGCCAGCAAGGGACTAGCGGTTCTCACAGATACGCAGTATTTT.

The CDR3 bases are TGTGCCAGCAGCCCCCGACAGGGACTGTTTGGCACTGAAGCTTTCTTT. It codes for CASSPRQGLFGTEAFF. The J gene is TRBJ1-1, the V gene TRBV7-2; 7 bases line up with TRBD1. There are 16 residues in the CDR3. Germline loops: CDR1 SGHTA, CDR2 FQGNSA. Trimming took 5 bases from V and 4 from J; bases not matched to a gene: 13. The full variable domain, its missing parts supplied by reference TRBV7-2 and TRBJ1-1, is GAGVSQSPSNKVTEKGKDVELRCDPISGHTALYWYRQSLGQGLEFLIYFQGNSAPDKSGLPSDRFSAERTGGSVSTLTIQRTQQEDSAVYLCASSPRQGLFGTEAFFGQGTRLTVV.

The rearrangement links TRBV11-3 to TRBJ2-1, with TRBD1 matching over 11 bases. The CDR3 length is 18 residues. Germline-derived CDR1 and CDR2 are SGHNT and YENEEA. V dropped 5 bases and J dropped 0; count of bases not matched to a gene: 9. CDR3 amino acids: CASSPGQGALSSYNEQFF. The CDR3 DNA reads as TGTGCCAGCAGCCCTGGACAGGGGGCATTGAGCTCCTACAATGAGCAGTTCTTC.

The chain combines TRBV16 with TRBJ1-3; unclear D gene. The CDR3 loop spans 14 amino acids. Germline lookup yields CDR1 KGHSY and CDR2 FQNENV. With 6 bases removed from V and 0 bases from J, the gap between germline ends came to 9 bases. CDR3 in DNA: TGTGCCAGCAGTCTACAGTCCTCTGGAAACACCATATATTTT. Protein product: CASSLQSSGNTIYF.

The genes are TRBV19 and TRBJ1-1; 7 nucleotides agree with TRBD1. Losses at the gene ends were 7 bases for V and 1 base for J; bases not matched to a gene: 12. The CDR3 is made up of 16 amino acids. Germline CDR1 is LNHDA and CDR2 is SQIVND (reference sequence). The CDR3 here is CASTQTQTGPNTEAFF. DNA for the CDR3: TGTGCCAGTACTCAAACACAGACAGGGCCGAACACTGAAGCTTTCTTT.

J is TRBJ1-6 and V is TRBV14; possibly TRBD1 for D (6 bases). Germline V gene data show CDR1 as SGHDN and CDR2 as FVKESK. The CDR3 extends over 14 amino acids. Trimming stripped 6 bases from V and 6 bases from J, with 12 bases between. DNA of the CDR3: TGTGCCAGCAGGGTTGGGACATCTAATTCACCCCTCCACTTT. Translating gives CASRVGTSNSPLHF.

CDR3 nucleotides: TGTGCCAGTAGCCCCGCAGGGCGCCGAGATACGCAGTATTTT. The encoded protein is CASSPAGRRDTQYF. The rearrangement joins TRBV19 to TRBJ2-3; D is possibly TRBD1 (5 bases). From germline, CDR1 is LNHDA and CDR2 SQIVND (reference sequence). V gave up 6 bases and J gave up 5 bases, with 15 bases separating them. This CDR3 spans 14 amino acids.

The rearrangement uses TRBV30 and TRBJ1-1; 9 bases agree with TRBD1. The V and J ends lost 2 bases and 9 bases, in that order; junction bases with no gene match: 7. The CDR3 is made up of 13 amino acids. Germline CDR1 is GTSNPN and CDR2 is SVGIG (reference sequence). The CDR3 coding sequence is TGTGCCTGGAGTAACCCGGGACAGGGAAAAGCTTTCTTT. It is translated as CAWSNPGQGKAFF. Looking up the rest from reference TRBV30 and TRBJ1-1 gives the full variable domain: SQTIHQWPATLVQPVGSPLSLECTVEGTSNPNLYWYRQAAGRGLQLLFYSVGIGQISSEVPQNLSASRPQDRQFILSSKKLLLSDSGFYLCAWSNPGQGKAFFGQGTRLTVV.